This paragraph reports one TCR beta chain. The data were obtained in a study of T cell changes during pregnancy in multiple sclerosis. The CDR3 contains 14 residues. Deletions cut 1 base from V and 7 bases from J, with 11 bases between. CDR1 and CDR2 (germline): SNHLY, FYNNEI. TCRdb keeps only in-frame clones here, not all; method: immunoSEQ multiplex PCR. The sample has tens of thousands of clones; roughly 90% are singletons. The genes are TRBV2 and TRBJ1-5, with no clear D. The receptor was derived from a female donor in good health, enrolled as a control in a pregnancy study. The starting material was CD4+ T cells from peripheral blood mononuclear cells, obtained after pregnancy. CDR3 residues: CASSEEPSHQPQHF. CDR3 nucleotides: TGTGCCAGCAGTGAAGAGCCGAGCCACCAGCCCCAGCATTTT.